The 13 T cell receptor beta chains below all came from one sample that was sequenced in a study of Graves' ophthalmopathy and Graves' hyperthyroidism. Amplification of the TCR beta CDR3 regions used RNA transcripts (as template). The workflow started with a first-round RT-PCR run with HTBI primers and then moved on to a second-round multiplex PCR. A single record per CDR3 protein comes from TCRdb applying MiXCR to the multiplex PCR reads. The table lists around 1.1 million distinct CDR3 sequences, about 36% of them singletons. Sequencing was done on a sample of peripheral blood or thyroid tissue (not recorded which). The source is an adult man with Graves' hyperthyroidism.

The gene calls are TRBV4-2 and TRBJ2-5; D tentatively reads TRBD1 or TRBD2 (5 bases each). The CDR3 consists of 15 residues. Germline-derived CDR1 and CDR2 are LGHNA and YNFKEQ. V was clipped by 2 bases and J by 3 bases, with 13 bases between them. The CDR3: CASSQPGTVKETQYF. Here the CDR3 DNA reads TGTGCCAGCAGCCAACCCGGGACGGTAAAAGAGACCCAGTACTTC.

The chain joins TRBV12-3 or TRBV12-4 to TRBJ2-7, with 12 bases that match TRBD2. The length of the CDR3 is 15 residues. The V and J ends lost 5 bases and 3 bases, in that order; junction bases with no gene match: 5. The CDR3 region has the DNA TGTGCCAGCAGTCTACTAGCGGGAGGACACTACGAGCAGTACTTC. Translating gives CASSLLAGGHYEQYF.

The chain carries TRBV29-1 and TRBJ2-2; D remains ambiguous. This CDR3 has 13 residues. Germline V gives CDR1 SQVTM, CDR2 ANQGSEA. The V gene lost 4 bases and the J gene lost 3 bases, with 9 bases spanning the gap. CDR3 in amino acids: CSVGSRDTGELFF. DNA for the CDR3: TGCAGCGTTGGGTCAAGGGACACCGGGGAGCTGTTTTTT.

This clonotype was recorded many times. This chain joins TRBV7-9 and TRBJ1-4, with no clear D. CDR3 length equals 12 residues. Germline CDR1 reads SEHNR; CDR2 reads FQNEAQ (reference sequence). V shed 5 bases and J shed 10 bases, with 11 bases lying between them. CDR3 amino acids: CASSPRWGKLFF. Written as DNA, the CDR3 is TGTGCCAGCAGCCCTAGATGGGGAAAACTGTTTTTT. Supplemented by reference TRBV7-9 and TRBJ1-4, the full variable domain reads DTGVSQNPRHKITKRGQNVTFRCDPISEHNRLYWYRQTLGQGPEFLTYFQNEAQLEKSRLLSDRFSAERPKGSFSTLEIQRTEQGDSAMYLCASSPRWGKLFFGSGTQLSVL.

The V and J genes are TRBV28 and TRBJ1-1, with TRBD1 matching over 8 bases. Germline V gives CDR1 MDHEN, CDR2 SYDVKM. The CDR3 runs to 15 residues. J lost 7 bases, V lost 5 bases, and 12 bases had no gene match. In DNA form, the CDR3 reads TGTGCCAGCAGTCCGGGACAGGCCCCAACAAGTGAAGCTTTCTTT. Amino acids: CASSPGQAPTSEAFF. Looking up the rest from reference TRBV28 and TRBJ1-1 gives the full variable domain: DVKVTQSSRYLVKRTGEKVFLECVQDMDHENMFWYRQDPGLGLRLIYFSYDVKMKEKGDIPEGYSVSREKKERFSLILESASTNQTSMYLCASSPGQAPTSEAFFGQGTRLTVV.

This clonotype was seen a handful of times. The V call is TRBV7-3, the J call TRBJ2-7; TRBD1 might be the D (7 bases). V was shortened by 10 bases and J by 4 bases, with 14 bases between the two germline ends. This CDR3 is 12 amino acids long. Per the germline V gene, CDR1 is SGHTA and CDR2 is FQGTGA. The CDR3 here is CATATGRYEQYF. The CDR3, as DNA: TGTGCCACCGCGACAGGGAGGTACGAGCAGTACTTC.

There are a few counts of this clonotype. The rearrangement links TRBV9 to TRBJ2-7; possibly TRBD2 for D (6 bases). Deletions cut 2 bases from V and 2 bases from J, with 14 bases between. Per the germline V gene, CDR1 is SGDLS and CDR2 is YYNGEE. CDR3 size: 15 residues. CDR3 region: CASSVTSGRTYEQYF. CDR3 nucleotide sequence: TGTGCCAGCAGCGTGACTTCCGGGAGAACCTACGAGCAGTACTTC.

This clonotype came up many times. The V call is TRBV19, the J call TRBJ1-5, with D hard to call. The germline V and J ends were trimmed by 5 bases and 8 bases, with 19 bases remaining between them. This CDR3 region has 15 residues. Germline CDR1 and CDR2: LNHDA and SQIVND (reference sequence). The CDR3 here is CASSPKDLGGEPQHF. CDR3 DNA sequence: TGTGCCAGTAGTCCCAAGGACCTAGGCGGGGAGCCCCAGCATTTT.

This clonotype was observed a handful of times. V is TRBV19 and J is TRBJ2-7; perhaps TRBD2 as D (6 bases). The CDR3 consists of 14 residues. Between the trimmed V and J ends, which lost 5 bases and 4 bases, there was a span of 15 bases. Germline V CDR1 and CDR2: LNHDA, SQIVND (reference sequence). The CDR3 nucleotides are TGTGCCAGTAGTCCGGAGGGGCCGGTTTACGAGCAGTACTTC. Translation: CASSPEGPVYEQYF.

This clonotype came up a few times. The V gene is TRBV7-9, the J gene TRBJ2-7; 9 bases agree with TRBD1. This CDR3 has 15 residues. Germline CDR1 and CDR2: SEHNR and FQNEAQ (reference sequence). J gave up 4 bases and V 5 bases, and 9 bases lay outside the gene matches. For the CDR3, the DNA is TGTGCCAGCAGCCTGGCGGACAGGGGAGGATACGAGCAGTACTTC. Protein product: CASSLADRGGYEQYF. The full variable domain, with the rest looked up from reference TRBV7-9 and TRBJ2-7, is DTGVSQNPRHKITKRGQNVTFRCDPISEHNRLYWYRQTLGQGPEFLTYFQNEAQLEKSRLLSDRFSAERPKGSFSTLEIQRTEQGDSAMYLCASSLADRGGYEQYFGPGTRLTVT.

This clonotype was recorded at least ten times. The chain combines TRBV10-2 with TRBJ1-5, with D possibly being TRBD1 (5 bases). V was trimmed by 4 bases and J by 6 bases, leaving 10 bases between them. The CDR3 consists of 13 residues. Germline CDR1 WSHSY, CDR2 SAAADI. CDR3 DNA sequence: TGCGCCAGCAGTGTGGGGGTTCGTCAGCCCCAGCATTTT. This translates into CASSVGVRQPQHF.

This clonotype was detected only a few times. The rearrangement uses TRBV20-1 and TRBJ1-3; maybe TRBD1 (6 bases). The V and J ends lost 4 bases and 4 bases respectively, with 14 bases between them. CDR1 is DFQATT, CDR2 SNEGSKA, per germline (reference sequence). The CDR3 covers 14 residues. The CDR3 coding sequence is TGCAGTGCTACCTCGGACAGTATCGGAAACACCATATATTTT. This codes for CSATSDSIGNTIYF.

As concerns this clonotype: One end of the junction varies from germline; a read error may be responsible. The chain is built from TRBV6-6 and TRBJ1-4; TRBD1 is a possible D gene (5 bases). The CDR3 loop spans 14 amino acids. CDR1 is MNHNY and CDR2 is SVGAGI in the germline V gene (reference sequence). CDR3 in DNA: TGTGCCAGCAGTTACTCGAAAGGGGATGACAAACTGTTTTTT. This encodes CASSYSKGDDKLFF.